The clone carrying this TCR beta chain is classed as medium-sized. Its target is unknown. Oncomine TCR Beta short-read sequencing was applied to DNA from cultured CD4+ T cells. The template was genomic DNA from cultured CD4+ T cells. In TCRdb, the PCR reads were re-called with MiXCR into one record per CDR3 protein. The table includes 9,500 to 15,000 distinct CDR3 sequences, around 50% detected once. V was shortened by 4 bases and J by 6 bases, with 25 bases between the two germline ends. CDR1 is SGHVS, CDR2 FQNEAQ, per germline. The CDR3 loop spans 17 amino acids. As to treatment: approximately nine-day PBMC culture with coronavirus spike peptide pools or control peptides (ViraFEST assay). IL-2 (10 IU/ml) and peptide pools (approximately 10 ug/ml) were added to cultures of approximately 2 million PBMCs per well. This record comes from a study of vaccination and CD4 T cells after COVID-19. Study-level background: Some control cultures received a CEFX pool, which served as the positive control. Others received an HIV-1 Nef pool or no peptide. Findings and limits, study-wide: Convalescent patients' vaccine-specific clones were spike mono-reactive in 304 of 307 cases.

Specimen: CD4+ T cells from blood, cultured in vitro. This receptor was identified in a human donor who had recovered from COVID-19. The J gene is TRBJ2-7, the V gene TRBV7-8; tentative D call: TRBD1 (5 bases). CDR3 sequence (DNA): TGTGCCAGCAGCTACCGTCGCTTGGGGCGGACCAAGGGCGAGCAGTACTTC. Its protein product is CASSYRRLGRTKGEQYF.